This T cell receptor (beta chain) was identified during a study of CD8 T cells in Susac syndrome. Between the trimmed V and J ends, which lost 1 base and 3 bases, there was a span of 16 bases. The CDR3 loop spans 16 amino acids. Germline V gene data show CDR1 as MDHEN and CDR2 as SYDVKM. RNA was extracted with the RNeasy kit, and a quantity of about 0.45 to 1 ug was reverse transcribed using random hexamers. The method of amplification for TCR beta CDR3 was immunoSEQ multiplex PCR, covering 54 Vbeta and 13 Jbeta. A single record per CDR3 protein comes from TCRdb applying MiXCR to the immunoSEQ multiplex PCR reads. The sample lists tens of thousands of distinct CDR3 sequences; 93% were seen once. FACS was used to enrich TEMRA cells, whereas the CD8+ and CD4+ T cells were obtained by negative isolation.

The V gene is TRBV28, the J gene TRBJ2-7; TRBD2 is a possible D gene (6 bases). The sequenced sample consisted of CD8+ T cells from PBMCs. The TCR was taken from a human donor in good health. CDR3 in DNA: TGTGCCAGCAGTTTATTGGAGGGTAGAGAGGGCTACGAGCAGTACTTC. This gives the protein CASSLLEGREGYEQYF.